This T cell receptor (beta chain) comes out of a study of shared clonotypes between healthy human individuals. On the study more broadly: Donors consisted of a couple of women and a few men between 18 and 49.

Method: immunoSEQ multiplex PCR; TCRdb's copy keeps in-frame clones and lacks some. The table records 2 million to 2.5 million clones, more than 80% of them present only once. Sample: naive CD4+ T cells from PBMCs. Subset: CD45RA+ positively selected. The TCR comes from a man aged 18-30 years in good health. Some clones in this sample may be carry-over from other donors' samples.

In DNA, the CDR3 is TGTGCCAGCAGAAAAACCGGGTCCACCTACGAGCAGTACTTC. Translating it yields CASRKTGSTYEQYF. The chain joins TRBV5-6 to TRBJ2-7; D unclear. Germline V gives CDR1 SGHDT, CDR2 YYEEEE. Trimming cost V 5 bases and J 2 bases, with 14 bases left between them. The CDR3 runs to 14 residues.